Listed below are T cell receptor beta chains from one sample, sequenced in a study of blood T cell repertoires in COVID-19. TCRdb's table, derived via immunoSEQ multiplex PCR, lists solely in-frame clones and lacks some. The profile shows some 400,000 clones, 87% of them singletons. Sequenced input: peripheral blood. These receptor sequences come from a woman in her sixties with COVID-19, enrolled during active disease. Each CDR3 is given with its conserved first and last residue. D genes are given only for firm matches. Clone size is shown for a subset of rows, as once, few, many or a class of expanded clone.

TRBJ2-1 | TRBD2 | TRBV29-1 | NA | CSVASGGLYNEQFF | TGCAGCGTCGCCAGCGGGGGGCTTTACAATGAGCAGTTCTTC
TRBJ1-1 | TRBD1 | TRBV5-1 | NA | CASSLTGFEAFF | TGCGCCAGCAGCCTGACAGGGTTTGAAGCTTTCTTT
TRBJ1-2 | NA | TRBV5-1 | NA | CASSVGLIWEAGANYGYTF | TGCGCCAGCAGCGTAGGCCTTATTTGGGAGGCCGGTGCAAACTATGGCTACACCTTC
TRBJ2-1 | TRBD2 | TRBV7-8 | NA | CASSSRLAGGREQFF | TGTGCCAGCAGCTCTCGACTAGCGGGGGGTAGGGAGCAGTTCTTC
TRBJ2-4 | NA | TRBV7-2 | NA | CASSLRSARLAKNIQYF | TGTGCCAGCAGCTTAAGGTCCGCCAGGTTAGCCAAAAACATTCAGTACTTC
TRBJ2-7 | NA | TRBV12-3/TRBV12-4 | NA | CASSLSGYEQYF | TGTGCCAGCAGTCTCTCAGGCTACGAGCAGTACTTC
TRBJ2-1 | NA | TRBV5-4 | NA | CASSLGTQYNEQFF | TGTGCCAGCAGCTTAGGGACACAATACAATGAGCAGTTCTTC
TRBJ2-2 | TRBD1 | TRBV6-5 | NA | CASKTGFTGELFF | TGTGCCAGCAAGACAGGGTTCACCGGGGAGCTGTTTTTT
TRBJ1-6 | NA | TRBV24-1 | NA | CATSGQGPSPLHF | TGTGCCACCAGCGGCCAGGGGCCTTCACCCCTCCACTTT
TRBJ2-7 | NA | TRBV3-1/TRBV3-2 | NA | CASSPGLLTYEQYF | TGTGCCAGCAGCCCCGGACTATTAACCTACGAGCAGTACTTC
TRBJ1-1 | NA | TRBV19 | NA | CASTHTGALTEAFF | TGTGCCAGTACCCACACAGGAGCCCTTACTGAAGCTTTCTTT
TRBJ2-2 | NA | TRBV7-3 | NA | CASSLMGGLTGELFF | TGTGCCAGCAGCTTAATGGGGGGACTGACCGGGGAGCTGTTTTTT
TRBJ2-7 | NA | TRBV18 | NA | CASSLGQGIFLYEQYF | TGTGCCAGCTCACTGGGTCAGGGGATTTTCCTCTACGAGCAGTACTTC
TRBJ2-7 | NA | TRBV7-9 | NA | CASSPPPGFYEQYF | TGTGCCAGCAGCCCGCCCCCGGGGTTCTACGAGCAGTACTTC
TRBJ2-5 | TRBD1 | TRBV4-2 | NA | CASSQEGQAYPTETQYF | TGTGCCAGCAGCCAAGAGGGACAGGCATACCCGACGGAGACCCAGTACTTC
TRBJ2-7 | NA | TRBV2 | NA | CASTIELTYEQYF | TGTGCCAGCACCATCGAGCTCACCTACGAGCAGTACTTC
TRBJ1-1 | NA | TRBV19 | NA | CASAIPAAAAGTEAFF | TGTGCCAGTGCTATACCGGCCGCGGCAGCTGGTACTGAAGCTTTCTTT
TRBJ1-1 | NA | TRBV5-6 | NA | CASSYRSTEAFF | TGTGCCAGCAGCTACAGAAGCACTGAAGCTTTCTTT
TRBJ1-3 | NA | TRBV7-8 | NA | CASSSSGYSGNTIYF | TGTGCCAGCAGCTCGTCAGGTTACTCTGGAAACACCATATATTTT
TRBJ1-1 | TRBD1 | TRBV5-4 | NA | CASSPQTGGGTEAFF | TGTGCCAGCAGCCCGCAAACAGGGGGTGGGACTGAAGCTTTCTTT
TRBJ1-3 | TRBD1 | TRBV6-6 | NA | CASSRPGTGVGNTIYF | TGTGCCAGCAGTCGCCCCGGGACAGGGGTCGGAAACACCATATATTTT
TRBJ2-7 | TRBD1 | TRBV30 | NA | CAWSPQTGMSSYEQYF | TGTGCCTGGAGTCCACAGACAGGGATGAGCTCCTACGAGCAGTACTTC
TRBJ2-7 | NA | TRBV5-4 | few | CASSTDRSYSYEQYF | TGTGCCAGCAGCACAGACAGGAGTTATTCCTACGAGCAGTACTTC
TRBJ2-4 | TRBD1 | TRBV2 | NA | CASMPDRGNIQYF | TGTGCCAGCATGCCGGACAGGGGAAACATTCAGTACTTC
TRBJ1-4 | TRBD1 | TRBV18 | NA | CASSQQGVGEKLFF | TGTGCCAGCTCACAACAGGGGGTCGGTGAAAAACTGTTTTTT